Listed below are T cell receptor beta chains from one sample, sequenced in a study of tumor and adjacent non-tumor tissue in lung cancer. TCRdb reprocessed the multiplex PCR reads with MiXCR, giving one entry per CDR3 protein. Seen here are around 50,000 distinct CDR3 sequences, 55% to 65% observed once, and the top ten hold 25% to 35%. The sequenced sample consisted of distant non-tumor lung tissue. The source is a woman in her 70s with non-small cell lung cancer. Both conserved end residues are part of each CDR3. A D gene is named only where the DNA matches it firmly. Not all rows give a size; the values are once, few, many and, for expanded clones, a class.

cdr3_nt: TGTGTCAGCAGGCCTCGGGACAGGGTCTTAGAGACCCAGTACTTC; cdr3_aa: CVSRPRDRVLETQYF; v_call: TRBV6-2/TRBV6-3; j_call: TRBJ2-5; clone_size: few; d_call: TRBD1
cdr3_nt: TGTGCCAGCAGCCATACGTACTCAGAGGCCCAGTACTTC; cdr3_aa: CASSHTYSEAQYF; v_call: TRBV5-4; j_call: TRBJ2-5; clone_size: .; d_call: .
cdr3_nt: TGTGCCAGCAGCCAAGCGGGATCAGATACGCAGTATTTT; cdr3_aa: CASSQAGSDTQYF; v_call: TRBV14; j_call: TRBJ2-3; clone_size: many; d_call: .
cdr3_nt: TGCAATGCTAGAGACAGGGTAGGGAATGGCTACACCTTC; cdr3_aa: CNARDRVGNGYTF; v_call: TRBV20-1; j_call: TRBJ1-2; clone_size: few; d_call: TRBD1
cdr3_nt: TGTGCCACCTCCTCCAACATTCAGTACTTC; cdr3_aa: CATSSNIQYF; v_call: TRBV28; j_call: TRBJ2-4; clone_size: few; d_call: .
cdr3_nt: TGCGCCAGCAACCCCGGGGGTGGCACAGATATGCAGTATTTT; cdr3_aa: CASNPGGGTDMQYF; v_call: TRBV12-3/TRBV12-4; j_call: TRBJ2-3; clone_size: .; d_call: .
cdr3_nt: TGTGCCAGCAGCTTTGACAGGGAGGCAGATACACGGTATTTT; cdr3_aa: CASSFDREADTRYF; v_call: TRBV11-1; j_call: TRBJ2-3; clone_size: few; d_call: .
cdr3_nt: TGTGCCAGCAGTTTATGGGGGGCCCCCGGGAACTATGGCTACATCTTC; cdr3_aa: CASSLWGAPGNYGYIF; v_call: TRBV28; j_call: TRBJ1-2; clone_size: few; d_call: .
cdr3_nt: TGCAGTGCCCTCAGAAATGAGCAGTTCTTC; cdr3_aa: CSALRNEQFF; v_call: TRBV20-1; j_call: TRBJ2-1; clone_size: many; d_call: .
cdr3_nt: TGCAGCGTTGAAGATCGGTATAGGGGGCGGCTAAGCTCTGGGGCCAACGTCCTGACTTTC; cdr3_aa: CSVEDRYRGRLSSGANVLTF; v_call: TRBV29-1; j_call: TRBJ2-6; clone_size: .; d_call: TRBD1
cdr3_nt: TGTGCCAGCAGCTTAACCCCTAGCGCGAGGAACGCCGGAGAGCTGTTTTTT; cdr3_aa: CASSLTPSARNAGELFF; v_call: TRBV7-3; j_call: TRBJ2-2; clone_size: .; d_call: .
cdr3_nt: TGCGCCGCCACGGGACACTTGAATCAGCCCCAGCATTTT; cdr3_aa: CAATGHLNQPQHF; v_call: TRBV10-2; j_call: TRBJ1-5; clone_size: few; d_call: .
cdr3_nt: TGTGCCAGCAGCTTTGAGAGGGGCTTGTGGAATGAGCAGTTCTTC; cdr3_aa: CASSFERGLWNEQFF; v_call: TRBV11-2; j_call: TRBJ2-1; clone_size: .; d_call: .
cdr3_nt: TGTGCCAGCAGTCCGCTAGCGGGAATGGGTGAGACCAAGTACTTC; cdr3_aa: CASSPLAGMGETKYF; v_call: TRBV28; j_call: TRBJ2-5; clone_size: .; d_call: TRBD2
cdr3_nt: TGTACCAGCAGCTTCGAAACAGGTCGGTACGAGCAGTACTTC; cdr3_aa: CTSSFETGRYEQYF; v_call: TRBV11-1; j_call: TRBJ2-7; clone_size: .; d_call: .